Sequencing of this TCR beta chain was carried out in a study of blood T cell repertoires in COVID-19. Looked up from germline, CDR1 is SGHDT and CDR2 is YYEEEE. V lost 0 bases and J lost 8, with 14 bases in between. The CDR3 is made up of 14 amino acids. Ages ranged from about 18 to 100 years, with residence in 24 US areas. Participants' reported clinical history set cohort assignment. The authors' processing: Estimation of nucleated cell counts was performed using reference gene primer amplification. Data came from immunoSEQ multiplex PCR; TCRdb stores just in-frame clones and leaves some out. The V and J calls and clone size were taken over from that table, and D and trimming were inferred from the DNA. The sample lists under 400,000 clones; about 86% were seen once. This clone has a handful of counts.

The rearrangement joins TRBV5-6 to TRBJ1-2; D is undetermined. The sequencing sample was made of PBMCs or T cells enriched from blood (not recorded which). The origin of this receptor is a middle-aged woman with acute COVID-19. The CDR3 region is CASSLDLGSGGYTF. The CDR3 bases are TGTGCCAGCAGCTTGGATTTAGGTAGCGGGGGCTACACCTTC.